The clone carrying this T cell receptor beta chain was counted a single time. Antigen specificity is unknown. This entry is derived from a study of OX40 agonist ivuxolimab in advanced cancers. Turning to the study itself: The mean age was about 61 years, ranging from roughly 23 to 80, with approximately 85% of participants male. Study observations and caveats: By week 6 at 0.1 to 3.0 mg/kg, blood CD4+ and CD8+ T cells had expanded clonally.

The CDR3 loop spans 16 amino acids. CDR1 and CDR2 from the germline V gene are SGHRS and YFSETQ. V was cut by 4 bases and J by 8 bases, with 21 bases left in between. The repertoire was sequenced with immunoSEQ multiplex PCR; TCRdb's copy has only in-frame clones and lacks some. Of tens of thousands of clones listed, around 90% are singletons. Source: CD4+ or CD8+ T cells sorted from blood, taken in a trial of the OX40 agonist ivuxolimab. The gene calls are TRBV5-1 and TRBJ1-4; possible D gene TRBD1, 6 bases. This receptor was identified in an adult with an advanced solid tumor such as melanoma, head and neck, liver or kidney cancer. CDR3 in DNA: TGCGCCAGCAGCCTGGAACTTCTCCCGGGGGGCGAAAAACTGTTTTTT. This gives the protein CASSLELLPGGEKLFF.